This TCR beta chain was retrieved from a study of blood T cell repertoires in COVID-19. In the study overall: Samples came from the United States, Italy and Spain, spanning acute and convalescent COVID-19. Sources were T cells, B-cell-depleted T cells, or PBMCs; the material itself was cDNA or gDNA.

The CDR3 runs to 15 residues. J was trimmed by 5 bases and V by 3 bases; bases with no gene match: 5. Germline CDR1 reads SGHVS; CDR2 reads FQNEAQ. Some clones are missing from TCRdb's copy, which holds only in-frame ones; the method was immunoSEQ multiplex PCR. The sample lists roughly 300,000 clones, 86% seen once, with less than 11% in the top ten. The receptor was isolated from a woman aged 18 to 35 who had recovered from COVID-19. This chain links TRBV7-8 with TRBJ2-3; 10 bases fit TRBD2. Material for sequencing was PBMCs or T cells enriched from blood (not recorded which). The CDR3 DNA reads TGTGCCAGCAGCTTTATAGCGGGGGGTGTAGATACGCAGTATTTT. Protein sequence: CASSFIAGGVDTQYF.